The 28 T cell receptor beta chains in this list originate from one sample, sequenced in a study of blood T cell repertoires in COVID-19 (dated by TCRdb to between 2020 and 2021). The library was prepared using the immunoSEQ multiplex PCR assay. TCRdb stores this immuneACCESS table with in-frame sequences only. Part of the clones is absent; in the studies checked, under half of the shortfall reflects unresolved V genes, and no reason is known for the rest. Across this sample there are 49,000 or so clones, with roughly 88% seen only once. The ten largest clones represent roughly 34% of the sample. The sequencing sample was made of peripheral blood. The receptors shown here come from a woman of 80 years or more with COVID-19, enrolled during active disease.

V gene TRBV5-1 combines with J gene TRBJ1-3; 8 nucleotides align to TRBD1. V lost 4 bases to trimming and J lost 13 bases; unmatched junction nucleotides: 10. Germline-derived CDR1 and CDR2 are SGHRS and YFSETQ. CDR3 length: 13 amino acids. The CDR3 loop reads CASSSRWDRRIYF. The CDR3 bases are TGCGCCAGCAGCAGCAGGTGGGACAGGAGAATATATTTT.

The genes are TRBV19 and TRBJ2-1; perhaps TRBD2 as D (6 bases). The ends were cut back, 4 bases at V and 3 bases at J, with 16 bases in the middle. From germline, CDR1 is LNHDA and CDR2 SQIVND (reference sequence). This CDR3 is built from 16 residues. CDR3 DNA sequence: TGTGCCAGTAGTACTTCTCACGGGAGTGGCTACAATGAGCAGTTCTTC. This encodes CASSTSHGSGYNEQFF.

This rearrangement joins TRBV2 to TRBJ2-7; 13 bases align to TRBD2. The V gene's germline CDR1 is SNHLY and CDR2 FYNNEI. V lost 6 bases and J lost 5; bases outside the gene matches: 16. The CDR3 spans 18 residues. The CDR3 loop is CASRTKPSLAGGPHEQYF. Here the CDR3 DNA reads TGTGCCAGCAGGACAAAACCATCACTAGCGGGAGGGCCCCACGAGCAGTACTTC.

The chain is built from TRBV27 and TRBJ2-1; TRBD2 matches 8 bases. Germline V lookup: CDR1 MNHEY, CDR2 SMNVEV (reference sequence). This CDR3 is 14 amino acids long. Germline trimming cut 2 bases from V and 6 bases from J; bases unmatched to any gene: 3. The CDR3 loop is CASSLVGRGNEQFF. CDR3 DNA: TGTGCCAGCAGTTTAGTCGGGAGGGGCAATGAGCAGTTCTTC.

The chain combines TRBV7-3 with TRBJ1-2; 8 bases align to TRBD1. In germline, CDR1 is SGHTA, CDR2 FQGTGA. Unmatched junction bases numbered 4, after V lost 5 bases and J lost 5 bases. CDR3 length: 13 amino acids. Here the CDR3 reads CASSPRTGYGYTF. In DNA form, the CDR3 reads TGTGCCAGCAGCCCGCGGACAGGGTATGGCTACACCTTC.

The chain recombines TRBV21-1 with TRBJ1-3. TRBV21-1 has pseudogene status. The CDR3 extends over 17 amino acids. The CDR3 region is CASSPSLDGDSGNTIYF. Here the CDR3 DNA reads TGTGCCAGCAGCCCTTCCCTGGACGGGGACTCTGGAAACACCATATATTTT.

The chain combines TRBV6-2 or TRBV6-3 with TRBJ2-7; D uncertain. This CDR3 contains 15 residues. Germline V gene data show CDR1 as MNHEY and CDR2 as SVGEGT. Trimming removed 0 bases from V and 3 bases from J, with 12 bases in between. CDR3 bases: TGTGCCAGCAGTTACTCACGTCCAAGCCTCTACGAGCAGTACTTC. Amino acids: CASSYSRPSLYEQYF.

The chain recombines TRBV15 with TRBJ2-2; 7 bases fit TRBD2. The length of the CDR3 is 15 residues. The V gene's germline CDR1 is LNHNV and CDR2 YYDKDF (reference sequence). V lost 0 bases to trimming and J lost 7 bases; unmatched junction nucleotides: 5. For the CDR3, the DNA is TGTGCCACCAGCAGAGATCTGGGGGGGATCGGGGAGCTGTTTTTT. This encodes CATSRDLGGIGELFF. Full variable domain (rest looked up from reference TRBV15 and TRBJ2-2): DAMVIQNPRYQVTQFGKPVTLSCSQTLNHNVMYWYQQKSSQAPKLLFHYYDKDFNNEADTPDNFQSRRPNTSFCFLDIRSPGLGDTAMYLCATSRDLGGIGELFFGEGSRLTVL.

This chain connects TRBV24-1 to TRBJ2-2; tentatively, D is TRBD2 (6 bases). Germline V gene lookup returns CDR1 KGHDR and CDR2 SFDVKD. V was pared by 9 bases and J by 1 base, with 14 bases between. This CDR3 is built from 15 residues. CDR3 residues: CATSSGEVNTGELFF. In DNA, the CDR3 is TGTGCCACCTCCTCCGGGGAGGTGAACACCGGGGAGCTGTTTTTT.

This sequence joins TRBV3-1 (or the pseudogene TRBV3-2) and TRBJ2-2; TRBD2 agrees at 7 bases. The trim removed 2 bases at V and 7 bases at J, leaving 13 bases unmatched. Per the germline V gene, CDR1 is LGHDT and CDR2 is YNNKEL (reference sequence). The CDR3 contains 17 residues. The chain's CDR3 is CASSQWASGFSGGELFF. Written as DNA, the CDR3 is TGTGCCAGCAGCCAATGGGCTAGCGGATTCTCGGGCGGGGAGCTGTTTTTT.

The V call is TRBV9, the J call TRBJ1-4; TRBD1 aligns across 9 bases. This CDR3 has 15 residues. V trimming: 4 bases; J trimming: 5 bases; junction bases outside the gene matches: 6. Per germline, CDR1 SGDLS and CDR2 YYNGEE. CDR3 loop: CASSISGTGNEKLFF. The CDR3 DNA sequence: TGTGCCAGCAGCATCTCCGGGACAGGGAATGAAAAACTGTTTTTT.

The rearrangement links TRBV6-2 or TRBV6-3 to TRBJ2-3, with 15 bases that match TRBD2. Germline V gene sequence: CDR1 MNHEY, CDR2 SVGEGT. The CDR3 runs 17 residues. The trim removed 5 bases at V and 3 bases at J, leaving 6 bases unmatched. In DNA form, the CDR3 reads TGTGCCAGCAGTCCCTGGACTAGCGGGAGGGGTACAGATACGCAGTATTTT. It translates to CASSPWTSGRGTDTQYF.

V gene TRBV5-6 combines with J gene TRBJ1-6; TRBD1 agrees at 8 bases. Trimming took 0 bases from V and 7 from J; bases not matched to a gene: 0. The CDR3 length is 14 residues. Germline CDR1 SGHDT, CDR2 YYEEEE. CDR3 sequence: CASSLGQGNSPLHF. The DNA for the CDR3 is TGTGCCAGCAGCTTGGGACAGGGGAATTCACCCCTCCACTTT.

This chain connects TRBV5-1 to TRBJ2-5; possibly TRBD1 for D (6 bases). Germline CDR1 and CDR2: SGHRS and YFSETQ. V was cut by 3 bases and J by 5 bases, with 17 bases left in between. This CDR3 comprises 15 residues. CDR3 DNA: TGCGCCAGCAGCTGGGCCCCAGGGGTTTACGAGACCCAGTACTTC. Protein: CASSWAPGVYETQYF.

The chain couples TRBV7-2 to TRBJ2-7; TRBD1 might be the D (7 bases). Trimming removed 2 bases at V and 2 bases at J, with 13 bases between. The germline CDR1 and CDR2 sequences are SGHTA and FQGNSA. This CDR3 spans 15 amino acids. The CDR3 nucleotides read TGTGCCAGCAGCTTAAATGCAGGGGGGACCTACGAGCAGTACTTC. It codes for CASSLNAGGTYEQYF.

The gene calls are TRBV7-7 and TRBJ2-5; possibly TRBD1 for D (5 bases). The length of the CDR3 is 15 residues. V shed 3 bases and J shed 4 bases, with 15 bases lying between them. Germline V lookup: CDR1 SSHAT, CDR2 FNYEAQ (reference sequence). CDR3 sequence (DNA): TGTGCCAGCAGCTTGGGGCTCATTAGCTCAGAGACCCAGTACTTC. It specifies CASSLGLISSETQYF.

The genes are TRBV20-1 and TRBJ1-2, with D unresolved. The germline gives CDR1 DFQATT, CDR2 SNEGSKA (reference sequence). The CDR3 runs to 11 residues. V was cut by 1 base and J by 4 bases, with 4 bases left in between. CDR3 DNA: TGCAGTGCTAGAGCCGGCTATGGCTACACCTTC. Its translation: CSARAGYGYTF.

The chain carries TRBV25-1 and TRBJ1-5; D ambiguous. CDR3 length: 12 amino acids. V was cut by 6 bases and J by 4 bases, with 7 bases left in between. Germline V gene data show CDR1 as MGHDK and CDR2 as SYGVNS. CDR3 nucleotide sequence: TGTGCCAGCAGGGAGGGAAATCAGCCCCAGCATTTT. This gives the protein CASREGNQPQHF.

The rearrangement uses TRBV10-3 and TRBJ1-4, with 7 bases matching TRBD1. From germline, CDR1 is ENHRY and CDR2 SYGVKD. Germline trimming cut 7 bases from V and 8 bases from J; bases unmatched to any gene: 7. This CDR3 is 13 amino acids long. The CDR3 region is CAINSGTEEKLFF. CDR3 nucleotides: TGTGCCATCAATTCCGGGACAGAAGAAAAACTGTTTTTT.

CDR3 sequence: CASTPQGTYGYTF. Here the CDR3 DNA reads TGTGCCAGCACCCCACAGGGAACCTATGGCTACACCTTC. The chain uses TRBV7-2 and TRBJ1-2, with a tentative D call TRBD1 (6 bases). The CDR3 sequence is 13 residues long. V lost 7 bases and J 4 bases, leaving 13 bases between the germline ends. Looked up from germline, CDR1 is SGHTA and CDR2 is FQGNSA.

J is TRBJ2-7 and V is TRBV18; 10 nucleotides match TRBD1. The CDR3 length is 15 residues. With 2 bases clipped from V and 6 bases from J, the junction kept 7 bases outside the gene matches. Germline values: CDR1 KGHSH, CDR2 LQKENI. CDR3 DNA: TGTGCCAGCTCACCAAACCGGGACAGGGGTTTCGAGCAGTACTTC. Protein: CASSPNRDRGFEQYF.

The chain couples TRBV7-9 to TRBJ2-6, with no clear D. The CDR3 extends over 16 amino acids. The germline V gene has CDR1 SEHNR and CDR2 FQNEAQ (reference sequence). V lost 4 bases and J lost 1, with 11 bases in between. CDR3 protein: CASSYPEVSGANVLTF. CDR3 nucleotides: TGTGCCAGCAGCTACCCCGAGGTGTCTGGGGCCAACGTCCTGACTTTC.

The table lists this clone with a count of one. This chain connects TRBV5-6 to TRBJ1-2; 7 bases match TRBD1. The CDR3 extends over 12 amino acids. Germline V gives CDR1 SGHDT, CDR2 YYEEEE. V shed 5 bases, J shed 4 bases, and the junction held 2 bases outside the gene matches. CDR3 sequence: CASRYRGYGYTF. The DNA of the CDR3 is TGTGCCAGCAGATACAGGGGCTATGGCTACACCTTC. Filled out from reference TRBV5-6 and TRBJ1-2, the complete variable domain reads DAGVTQSPTHLIKTRGQQVTLRCSPKSGHDTVSWYQQALGQGPQFIFQYYEEEERQRGNFPDRFSGHQFPNYSSELNVNALLLGDSALYLCASRYRGYGYTFGSGTRLTVV.

In this sample, this clone turned up a few times. This chain uses TRBV7-9 with TRBJ2-2; no firm D call. Germline V gives CDR1 SEHNR, CDR2 FQNEAQ (reference sequence). This CDR3 contains 16 residues. Trimming removed 1 base at V and 3 bases at J, with 12 bases between. CDR3 sequence reads: CASSLVGSQYTGELFF. The CDR3 DNA reads as TGTGCCAGCAGCTTAGTGGGCAGTCAATACACCGGGGAGCTGTTTTTT.

The chain links TRBV5-1 to TRBJ2-5; TRBD1 is a possible D gene (7 bases). The CDR3 covers 17 residues. With 1 base removed from V and 0 bases from J, the gap between germline ends came to 16 bases. Per the germline V gene, CDR1 is SGHRS and CDR2 is YFSETQ. In DNA form, the CDR3 reads TGCGCCAGCAGCTTGTTCCCCCCCAGGGGGGACCAAGAGACCCAGTACTTC. This encodes CASSLFPPRGDQETQYF.

The chain employs TRBV11-3 and TRBJ2-1; TRBD2 matches at 8 bases. The V gene's germline CDR1 is SGHNT and CDR2 YENEEA. J gave up 5 bases and V 1 base, and 13 bases lay outside the gene matches. The CDR3 has 18 amino acids. CDR3 loop: CASSLGGLGSGIDNEQFF. As DNA, the CDR3 is TGTGCCAGCAGCTTAGGAGGTCTGGGTAGCGGGATAGACAATGAGCAGTTCTTC. The whole variable domain, filled in from reference TRBV11-3 and TRBJ2-1, reads EAGVVQSPRYKIIEKKQPVAFWCNPISGHNTLYWYLQNLGQGPELLIRYENEEAVDDSQLPKDRFSAERLKGVDSTLKIQPAELGDSAVYLCASSLGGLGSGIDNEQFFGPGTRLTVL.

The rearrangement joins TRBV2 to TRBJ2-2, with 8 bases fitting TRBD1. The trim removed 5 bases at V and 6 bases at J, leaving 8 bases unmatched. This CDR3 is built from 15 residues. Germline V lookup: CDR1 SNHLY, CDR2 FYNNEI. In DNA, the CDR3 is TGTGCCAGCAGTCCAGGTCAGGGGGCGCCCGGGGAGCTGTTTTTT. Amino acids: CASSPGQGAPGELFF. The full variable domain, rest sourced from reference TRBV2 and TRBJ2-2, is EPEVTQTPSHQVTQMGQEVILRCVPISNHLYFYWYRQILGQKVEFLVSFYNNEISEKSEIFDDQFSVERPDGSNFTLKIRSTKLEDSAMYFCASSPGQGAPGELFFGEGSRLTVL.

The rearrangement links TRBV10-3 to TRBJ1-1, with D possibly being TRBD1 (6 bases). Per germline, CDR1 ENHRY and CDR2 SYGVKD. CDR3 length: 13 amino acids. Trimming shortened V by 7 bases and J by 1 base, and 10 bases separated the two germline ends. DNA of the CDR3: TGTGCCATCACTAGACAGGCGAACACTGAAGCTTTCTTT. Its translation: CAITRQANTEAFF.